This TCR beta chain derives from a study of T-cell reconstitution after alpha-beta-depleted transplantation in children. There are many counts of this clonotype. The authors prepared the TCRbeta library with unique molecular identifiers. TCRdb used MiXCR to reprocess the PCR reads, holding one entry per CDR3 protein. The sample shows around 87,000 distinct CDR3 sequences, 7.5% to 9.5% of them seen only once. This CDR3 spans 11 amino acids. Germline V CDR1 and CDR2: SQVTM, ANQGSEA. Trimming took 7 bases from V and 4 from J, leaving 8 bases between them. The source of this sequence is a human donor who donated a stem cell graft to a child with congenital amegakaryocytic thrombocytopenia. V and J are TRBV29-1 and TRBJ1-3; D is unresolved. The specimen was PBMCs from the stem cell graft donor, collected from the stem cell graft. CDR3 nucleotides: TGCAGCGCCTTTTACGGAAACACCATATATTTT. The encoded protein is CSAFYGNTIYF.